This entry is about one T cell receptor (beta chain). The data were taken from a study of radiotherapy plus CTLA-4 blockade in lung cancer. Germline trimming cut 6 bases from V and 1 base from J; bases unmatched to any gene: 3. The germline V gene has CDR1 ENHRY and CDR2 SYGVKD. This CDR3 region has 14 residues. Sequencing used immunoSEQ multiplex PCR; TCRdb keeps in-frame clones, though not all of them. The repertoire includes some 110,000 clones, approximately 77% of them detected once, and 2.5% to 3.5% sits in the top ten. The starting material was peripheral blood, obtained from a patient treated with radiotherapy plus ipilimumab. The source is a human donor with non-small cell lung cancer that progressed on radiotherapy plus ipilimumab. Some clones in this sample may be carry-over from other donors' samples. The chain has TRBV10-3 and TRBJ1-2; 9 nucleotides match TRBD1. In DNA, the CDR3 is TGTGCCATCAGACGGACAGGGGTTAACTATGGCTACACCTTC. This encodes CAIRRTGVNYGYTF.